The 30 T cell receptor beta chains below were found in one sample sequenced in a study of control samples from healthy donors and cancer patients. The repertoire was sequenced with immunoSEQ multiplex PCR; TCRdb's copy has only in-frame clones and lacks some. The data show about 230,000 clones, with over 70% seen just once and about 14% held by the top ten. Input material: PBMCs. These receptors all stem from a woman in her sixties or seventies with lung cancer.

The sample holds a few counts of this clone. J is TRBJ1-5 and V is TRBV2; D is perhaps TRBD1 (6 bases). This CDR3 spans 15 amino acids. V was shortened by 1 base and J by 4 bases, with 11 bases between the two germline ends. Germline V CDR1 and CDR2: SNHLY, FYNNEI. The CDR3 spells CASSEEGDLNQPQHF. DNA for the CDR3: TGTGCCAGCAGTGAAGAGGGGGATTTGAATCAGCCCCAGCATTTT. The whole variable domain, remainder taken from reference TRBV2 and TRBJ1-5, is EPEVTQTPSHQVTQMGQEVILRCVPISNHLYFYWYRQILGQKVEFLVSFYNNEISEKSEIFDDQFSVERPDGSNFTLKIRSTKLEDSAMYFCASSEEGDLNQPQHFGDGTRLSIL.

V gene TRBV5-1 combines with J gene TRBJ2-3; 8 bases match TRBD1. Germline V gene data show CDR1 as SGHRS and CDR2 as YFSETQ. With 1 base clipped from V and 6 bases from J, the junction kept 7 bases outside the gene matches. The length of the CDR3 is 15 residues. This chain's CDR3 is CASSLLDRVLDTQYF. Written as DNA, the CDR3 is TGCGCCAGCAGCTTGTTGGACAGGGTGCTGGATACGCAGTATTTT.

Written as DNA, the CDR3 is TGTGCCAGCAGTTCCACTGAAGCTTTCTTT. It specifies CASSSTEAFF. The chain employs TRBV12-3 or TRBV12-4 and TRBJ1-1; D remains ambiguous. This CDR3 has 10 amino acids. Trimming took 4 bases from V and 4 from J, leaving 1 base between them.

V usage is TRBV19 and J usage is TRBJ1-4, with D uncertain. This CDR3 has 18 residues. V gave up 5 bases and J gave up 0 bases, with 19 bases separating them. Germline V gene data show CDR1 as LNHDA and CDR2 as SQIVND (reference sequence). CDR3 nucleotide sequence: TGTGCCAGTAGTGCCCGGGCGCTCATGGGTGCAACTAATGAAAAACTGTTTTTT. This sequence encodes CASSARALMGATNEKLFF.

This rearrangement joins TRBV30 to TRBJ2-4, with 8 nucleotides matching TRBD2. Trimming removed 0 bases from V and 9 bases from J; junction bases left unmatched: 7. Germline V CDR1 and CDR2: GTSNPN, SVGIG (reference sequence). The CDR3 sequence is 14 residues long. The CDR3 sequence is CAWSVASGSTIQYF. DNA of the CDR3: TGTGCCTGGAGTGTAGCCAGCGGGAGCACCATTCAGTACTTC.

The chain joins TRBV5-1 to TRBJ2-5; 8 nucleotides line up with TRBD2. Germline CDR1 and CDR2: SGHRS and YFSETQ. Trimming removed 2 bases from V and 2 bases from J; junction bases left unmatched: 2. CDR3 length: 14 amino acids. CDR3 protein: CASSFGLAQETQYF. In DNA form, the CDR3 reads TGCGCCAGCAGCTTTGGACTAGCTCAAGAGACCCAGTACTTC.

V and J are TRBV6-6 and TRBJ2-7; no reliable D call. CDR1 and CDR2 (germline): MNHNY, SVGAGI (reference sequence). This CDR3 has 13 amino acids. The germline V and J ends were trimmed by 0 bases and 0 bases, with 3 bases remaining between them. The CDR3 loop is CASSYSLSYEQYF. The CDR3 DNA reads TGTGCCAGCAGTTACTCTCTCTCCTACGAGCAGTACTTC.

CDR3 bases: TGCGCCAGCAACTTAAGACAGGTGGACACTGAAGCTTTCTTT. It yields the protein CASNLRQVDTEAFF. The rearrangement joins TRBV5-1 to TRBJ1-1, with D perhaps TRBD1 (6 bases). Trimming took 6 bases from V and 3 from J, leaving 15 bases between them. The CDR3 is 14 residues long. CDR1 is SGHRS and CDR2 is YFSETQ in the germline V gene.

The CDR3 reads CASSPRTVASSGNTIYF. In DNA form, the CDR3 reads TGCGCCAGCAGCCCGCGGACAGTCGCAAGCTCTGGAAACACCATATATTTT. The V gene is TRBV4-1, the J gene TRBJ1-3; D possibly corresponds to TRBD1 (6 bases). This CDR3 contains 17 residues. The germline CDR1 and CDR2 sequences are MGHRA and YSYEKL. The V and J ends lost 4 bases and 0 bases respectively, with 16 bases between them.

V usage is TRBV5-1 and J usage is TRBJ2-2, with 7 positions matching TRBD1. The CDR3 spans 17 residues. Germline V gives CDR1 SGHRS, CDR2 YFSETQ. V dropped 2 bases and J dropped 2; count of bases not matched to a gene: 9. The CDR3, as DNA: TGCGCCAGCAGCTTCTACCGGGACAGCTTCAACACCGGGGAGCTGTTTTTT. It encodes CASSFYRDSFNTGELFF.

The chain couples TRBV7-3 to TRBJ2-7, with D uncertain. The CDR3 covers 15 residues. V was pared by 1 base and J by 4 bases, with 14 bases between. Germline V gives CDR1 SGHTA, CDR2 FQGTGA. The CDR3 sequence is CASSLSPGLQYEQYF. CDR3 sequence (DNA): TGTGCCAGCAGCTTAAGTCCGGGCCTGCAGTACGAGCAGTACTTC.

The chain employs TRBV11-3 and TRBJ2-7, with TRBD1 matching 7 bases. The CDR3 consists of 12 residues. V trimming: 8 bases; J trimming: 5 bases; junction bases outside the gene matches: 6. The germline CDR1 and CDR2 sequences are SGHNT and YENEEA. This CDR3 is CASAGTDDEQYF. The CDR3 nucleotides are TGTGCCAGCGCAGGGACAGACGACGAGCAGTACTTC.

This rearrangement joins TRBV19 to TRBJ1-1; TRBD1 might be the D (6 bases). This CDR3 spans 15 amino acids. V dropped 4 bases and J dropped 1 base, with 13 bases sitting between them. Per germline, CDR1 LNHDA and CDR2 SQIVND (reference sequence). The DNA of the CDR3 is TGTGCCAGTAGTAGGGGGCAGGGAGCGAACACTGAAGCTTTCTTT. Translating gives CASSRGQGANTEAFF.

V is TRBV19 and J is TRBJ2-7; 7 positions match TRBD1. V dropped 5 bases and J dropped 2; count of bases not matched to a gene: 9. The CDR3 covers 15 residues. Per the germline V gene, CDR1 is LNHDA and CDR2 is SQIVND (reference sequence). The CDR3 protein is CASSVSGTEAYEQYF. The CDR3 DNA sequence: TGTGCCAGTAGTGTATCGGGGACAGAAGCCTACGAGCAGTACTTC.

This clone appeared a few times. Other nucleotide sequences from this sample produce the same CDR3. The genes are TRBV11-2 and TRBJ1-6; D ambiguous. The ends were cut back, 0 bases at V and 7 bases at J, with 10 bases in the middle. In germline, CDR1 is SGHAT, CDR2 FQNNGV. This CDR3 has 15 residues. Here the CDR3 DNA reads TGTGCCAGCAGCTTAGAGCCGGGATCAAATTCACCCCTCCACTTT. Translation: CASSLEPGSNSPLHF.

This chain uses TRBV6-5 with TRBJ1-2; 7 nucleotides align to TRBD1. In germline, CDR1 is MNHEY, CDR2 SVGAGI. This CDR3 has 14 residues. J gave up 6 bases and V 4 bases, and 8 bases lay outside the gene matches. The CDR3 DNA follows: TGTGCCAGCAGTTGGATACAGGGGACGGATGGCTACACCTTC. This codes for CASSWIQGTDGYTF.

As DNA, the CDR3 is TGTGCCAGCAGCTTGGCCGGTAATGGCGGGAGGGCCGGCAATGAGCAGTTCTTC. Amino acids: CASSLAGNGGRAGNEQFF. The chain uses TRBV5-4 and TRBJ2-1, with 9 bases aligning to TRBD2. V was pared by 0 bases and J by 6 bases, with 13 bases of the junction left unmatched. Per the germline V gene, CDR1 is SGHNT and CDR2 is YYREEE (reference sequence). The CDR3 extends over 18 amino acids.

This clone was observed at least ten times. This chain uses TRBV28 with TRBJ2-7; 12 bases match TRBD2. The junction had 12 bases not matched to a gene; V was cut back by 10 bases and J by 5 bases. Germline CDR1 MDHEN, CDR2 SYDVKM. The CDR3 sequence is 15 residues long. CDR3 protein: CAISIPTSGRHEQYF. Here the CDR3 DNA reads TGTGCCATCTCCATCCCGACTAGCGGGAGACACGAGCAGTACTTC.

The V and J genes are TRBV6-5 and TRBJ2-1; 8 bases are shared with TRBD2. CDR3 length: 14 amino acids. The germline V gene encodes CDR1 MNHEY and CDR2 SVGAGI. Trimming removed 5 bases from V and 6 bases from J; junction bases left unmatched: 6. The CDR3 DNA sequence: TGTGCCAGCAGTCGCGGGACTAGTGCCAATGAGCAGTTCTTC. Amino acids: CASSRGTSANEQFF.

The rearrangement uses TRBV7-9 and TRBJ2-7; possibly TRBD1 for D (6 bases). This CDR3 contains 12 residues. The V end lost 8 bases, the J end lost 0 bases, and 8 bases lay between the germline ends. Germline V gene lookup returns CDR1 SEHNR and CDR2 FQNEAQ (reference sequence). The CDR3 reads CASGDTSYEQYF. In nucleotides, the CDR3 is TGTGCCAGCGGGGACACCTCCTACGAGCAGTACTTC.

The V gene is TRBV18, the J gene TRBJ2-3, with TRBD2 identical over 8 bases. V dropped 2 bases and J dropped 3; count of bases not matched to a gene: 7. The germline CDR1 and CDR2 sequences are KGHSH and LQKENI. The CDR3 length is 16 residues. CDR3 amino acids: CASSPTRVAGTDTQYF. The CDR3 bases are TGTGCCAGCTCACCAACGAGGGTAGCGGGGACAGATACGCAGTATTTT.

The chain links TRBV5-4 to TRBJ1-1, with a tentative D call TRBD1 (5 bases). The germline gives CDR1 SGHNT, CDR2 YYREEE (reference sequence). The germline V and J ends were trimmed by 0 bases and 0 bases, with 15 bases remaining between them. This CDR3 contains 17 residues. CDR3 sequence (DNA): TGTGCCAGCAGCTTGGGACAGCAAGGGCTAATGAACACTGAAGCTTTCTTT. It yields the protein CASSLGQQGLMNTEAFF.

This rearrangement joins TRBV9 to TRBJ2-3, with 9 bases that match TRBD2. The V gene end was trimmed by 0 bases and the J gene end by 6 bases; junction bases not matched to a gene: 11. The CDR3 is made up of 17 amino acids. The V gene's germline CDR1 is SGDLS and CDR2 YYNGEE. This CDR3 is CASSVAGAGGIQDTQYF. The CDR3 DNA sequence: TGTGCCAGCAGCGTAGCAGGAGCGGGGGGCATCCAGGATACGCAGTATTTT.

Comments on this clone: A junction end diverges from the germline sequence, so it may reflect a read error. V is TRBV12-3 or TRBV12-4 and J is TRBJ2-7; a possible D gene is TRBD1 (5 bases). The CDR3 is 12 amino acids. The DNA of the CDR3 is TGTGCCAGCAGTCGACAGAATTTACCTCAGAACTTC. Its protein is CASSRQNLPQNF.

This clone is a singleton in its sample. The J gene is TRBJ1-2, the V gene TRBV5-1; perhaps TRBD1 as D (5 bases). Trimming took off 7 bases at V and 0 bases at J, with 10 bases between the two ends. Germline CDR1 reads SGHRS; CDR2 reads YFSETQ. The CDR3 is made up of 13 amino acids. The CDR3 reads CASGTEANYGYTF. CDR3 DNA: TGCGCCAGCGGGACCGAAGCTAACTATGGCTACACCTTC.

This chain joins TRBV3-1 (or the pseudogene TRBV3-2) and TRBJ2-7; D unclear. Trimming stripped 4 bases from V and 2 bases from J, with 15 bases between. There are 15 residues in the CDR3. CDR1 LGHDT and CDR2 YNNKEL come from the germline V gene (reference sequence). The chain's CDR3 is CASSRLGLEAYEQYF. The CDR3 coding sequence is TGTGCCAGCAGCCGTCTGGGTTTAGAAGCCTACGAGCAGTACTTC.

The V gene is TRBV6-5, the J gene TRBJ1-1; D unclear. With 6 bases removed from V and 3 bases from J, the gap between germline ends came to 14 bases. This CDR3 has 14 amino acids. CDR1 and CDR2 (germline): MNHEY, SVGAGI. The CDR3 coding sequence is TGTGCCAGCAGCACTACAGAAGGCCACACTGAAGCTTTCTTT. This encodes CASSTTEGHTEAFF.

This chain uses TRBV3-1 (or the pseudogene TRBV3-2) with TRBJ1-2; no clear D gene. This CDR3 has 15 amino acids. The V and J ends lost 1 base and 2 bases respectively, with 11 bases between them. Germline CDR1 is LGHDT and CDR2 is YNNKEL (reference sequence). CDR3 sequence reads: CASSQGSGGNYGYTF. The CDR3, as DNA: TGTGCCAGCAGCCAAGGAAGTGGTGGCAACTATGGCTACACCTTC.

For this clone: The sample has other DNA sequences that encode this CDR3 too. V and J are TRBV5-1 and TRBJ2-3; tentatively, D is TRBD2 (6 bases). V lost 4 bases and J 6 bases, leaving 15 bases between the germline ends. Germline V CDR1 and CDR2: SGHRS, YFSETQ. The CDR3 spans 14 residues. The CDR3 sequence is CASSLGTGPDTQYF. The CDR3 coding sequence is TGCGCCAGCAGCCTCGGGACTGGTCCGGATACGCAGTATTTT. The full variable domain, its missing parts supplied by reference TRBV5-1 and TRBJ2-3, is KAGVTQTPRYLIKTRGQQVTLSCSPISGHRSVSWYQQTPGQGLQFLFEYFSETQRNKGNFPGRFSGRQFSNSRSEMNVSTLELGDSALYLCASSLGTGPDTQYFGPGTRLTVL.

The gene calls are TRBV7-3 and TRBJ2-7; TRBD1 might be the D (6 bases). V was trimmed by 5 bases and J by 1 base, leaving 15 bases between them. Germline values: CDR1 SGHTA, CDR2 FQGTGA. This CDR3 is 15 amino acids long. The CDR3 sequence: CASSQGQSPSYEQYF. The CDR3 nucleotides are TGTGCCAGCAGCCAAGGACAGAGTCCTTCCTACGAGCAGTACTTC.